Listed below are T cell receptor beta chains from one sample, sequenced in a study of CD8 T cells in cerebrospinal fluid in Alzheimer's disease. For each CDR3 protein, TCRdb gives one entry from its re-call of the 10x single-cell sequencing reads, without DNA. This sample's table reports 1,500 to 2,000 distinct CDR3 sequences. The specimen sequenced was cerebrospinal fluid. Receptors were obtained from a human donor with mild cognitive impairment. Both conserved end residues are part of each CDR3. Clone size appears in some rows only: once, few, many, or a class for an expanded clone.

clone_size j_call v_call cdr3_aa
medium-sized TRBJ2-1 TRBV5-1 CASRPTGTRTVGQFF
medium-sized TRBJ1-5 TRBV20-1 CSATSSGRISNQPQHF
large TRBJ1-5 TRBV5-1 CASSLGANSNQPQHF
medium-sized TRBJ1-3 TRBV5-5 CASSTAGVSGNTIYF
medium-sized TRBJ2-7 TRBV11-2 CASSLDRASGGEQYF
medium-sized TRBJ2-1 TRBV6-6 CASSYDGTSDNNEQFF
medium-sized TRBJ2-1 TRBV25-1 CASSRREGSYNEQFF
large TRBJ2-5 TRBV28 CASISVGRASETQYF
large TRBJ2-3 TRBV24-1 CATEGQATDTQYF
medium-sized TRBJ2-5 TRBV7-6 CASSLGVVQETQYF
medium-sized TRBJ2-5 TRBV29-1 CSAEGGGAETQYF
medium-sized TRBJ1-3 TRBV6-2/TRBV6-3 CASSKNTGNTIYF
medium-sized TRBJ1-1 TRBV28 CASSSGSTEAFF
medium-sized TRBJ2-5 TRBV6-1 CASSERIPAALRQSGAQETQYF
NA TRBJ1-6 TRBV7-2 CASSAQGDSPLHF
NA TRBJ2-1 TRBV7-9 CASRDRHYNEQFF
medium-sized TRBJ2-3 TRBV10-1 CASSGPVRDTQYF
NA TRBJ2-7 TRBV4-3 CASSQGTGDYEQYF
medium-sized TRBJ1-5 TRBV11-2 CASSSGTMGQPQHF
medium-sized TRBJ1-2 TRBV28 CASQGRRGYTF
NA TRBJ2-1 TRBV6-5 CASSSIWLNEQFF
medium-sized TRBJ2-7 TRBV24-1 CATSDSSSYEQYF
medium-sized TRBJ2-1 TRBV7-2 CASSLYYHNEQFF
medium-sized TRBJ2-1 TRBV10-2 CATEIQSGGEQFF
medium-sized TRBJ2-3 TRBV6-2/TRBV6-3 CASSFEREWTDTQYF
medium-sized TRBJ2-7 TRBV7-9 CASSLFDGSYEQYF
medium-sized TRBJ1-6 TRBV6-5 CASSAHRGQVSPLHF
large TRBJ2-7 TRBV7-9 CASSPAGGVHEQYF
NA TRBJ2-1 TRBV24-1 CATSGKDGYNEQFF
NA TRBJ1-3 TRBV9 CASSVSSGRARGATIYF
NA TRBJ2-7 TRBV2 CASSFPQAGDPYEQYF